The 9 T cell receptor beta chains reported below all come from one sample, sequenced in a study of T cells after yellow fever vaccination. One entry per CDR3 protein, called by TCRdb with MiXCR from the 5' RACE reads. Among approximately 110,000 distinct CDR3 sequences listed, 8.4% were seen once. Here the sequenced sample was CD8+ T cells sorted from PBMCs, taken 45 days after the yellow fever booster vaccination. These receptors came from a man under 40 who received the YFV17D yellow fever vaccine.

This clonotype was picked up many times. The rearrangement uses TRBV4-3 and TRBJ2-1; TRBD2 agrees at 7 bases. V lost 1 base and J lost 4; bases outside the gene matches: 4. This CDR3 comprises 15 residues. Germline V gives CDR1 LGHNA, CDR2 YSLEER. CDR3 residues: CASSQGEGAYNEQFF. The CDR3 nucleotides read TGCGCCAGCAGCCAAGGGGAGGGAGCGTACAATGAGCAGTTCTTC.

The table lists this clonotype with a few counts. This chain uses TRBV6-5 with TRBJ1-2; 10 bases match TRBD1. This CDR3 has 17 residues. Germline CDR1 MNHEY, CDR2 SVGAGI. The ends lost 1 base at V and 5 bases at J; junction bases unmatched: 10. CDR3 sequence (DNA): TGTGCCAGCAGTTACTACTCCGGACAGGGGGGACGGTATGGCTACACCTTC. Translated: CASSYYSGQGGRYGYTF.

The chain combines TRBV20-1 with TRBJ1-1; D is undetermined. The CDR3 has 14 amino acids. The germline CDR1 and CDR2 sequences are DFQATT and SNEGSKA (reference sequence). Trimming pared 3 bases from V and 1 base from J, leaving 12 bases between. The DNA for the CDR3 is TGCAGTGCTAGTTCCGTGTACGAGAACACTGAAGCTTTCTTT. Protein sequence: CSASSVYENTEAFF.

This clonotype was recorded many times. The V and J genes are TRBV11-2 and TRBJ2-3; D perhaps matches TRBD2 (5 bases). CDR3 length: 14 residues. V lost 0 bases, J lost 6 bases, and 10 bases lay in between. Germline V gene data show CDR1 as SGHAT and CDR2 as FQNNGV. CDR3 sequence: CASSLERTWDTQYF. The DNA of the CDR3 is TGTGCCAGCAGCTTAGAGAGGACTTGGGATACGCAGTATTTT. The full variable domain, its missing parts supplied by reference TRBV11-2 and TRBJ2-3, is EAGVAQSPRYKIIEKRQSVAFWCNPISGHATLYWYQQILGQGPKLLIQFQNNGVVDDSQLPKDRFSAERLKGVDSTLKIQPAKLEDSAVYLCASSLERTWDTQYFGPGTRLTVL.

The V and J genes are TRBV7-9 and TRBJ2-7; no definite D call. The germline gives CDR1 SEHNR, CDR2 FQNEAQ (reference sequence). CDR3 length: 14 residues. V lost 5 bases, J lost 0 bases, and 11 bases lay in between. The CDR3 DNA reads TGTGCCAGCAGCCTGTCACAAAACTCCTACGAGCAGTACTTC. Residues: CASSLSQNSYEQYF.

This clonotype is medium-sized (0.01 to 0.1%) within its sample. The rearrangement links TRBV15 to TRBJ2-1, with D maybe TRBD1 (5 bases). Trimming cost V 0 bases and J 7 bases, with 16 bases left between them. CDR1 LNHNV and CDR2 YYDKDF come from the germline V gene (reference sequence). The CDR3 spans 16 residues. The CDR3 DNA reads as TGTGCCACCAGCAGAGATGTGGGGCTTGGATCGAATGAGCAGTTCTTC. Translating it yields CATSRDVGLGSNEQFF.

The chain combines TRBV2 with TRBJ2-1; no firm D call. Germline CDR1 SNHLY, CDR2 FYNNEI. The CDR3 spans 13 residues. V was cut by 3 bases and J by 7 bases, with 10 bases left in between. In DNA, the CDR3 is TGTGCCAGCAGTGAGGACCCACTAAATGAGCAGTTCTTC. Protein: CASSEDPLNEQFF.

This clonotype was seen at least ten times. The CDR3 loop is CASSSRLAHHEQYF. Here the CDR3 DNA reads TGTGCCAGCAGCTCTCGACTAGCGCATCACGAGCAGTACTTC. This rearrangement joins TRBV5-5 to TRBJ2-7; TRBD2 agrees at 8 bases. CDR3 length equals 14 residues. Germline V gene data show CDR1 as SGHKS and CDR2 as YYEKEE (reference sequence). V was clipped by 3 bases and J by 5 bases; unmatched bases: 7.

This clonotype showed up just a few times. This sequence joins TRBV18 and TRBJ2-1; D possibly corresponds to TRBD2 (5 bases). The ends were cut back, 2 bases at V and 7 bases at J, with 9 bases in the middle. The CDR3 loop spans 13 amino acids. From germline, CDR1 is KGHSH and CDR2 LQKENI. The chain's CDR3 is CASSPGLENEQFF. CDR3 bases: TGTGCCAGCTCACCAGGACTCGAGAATGAGCAGTTCTTC.